Presented here are 15 T cell receptor beta chains from one specimen sequenced in a study of blood T cell repertoires in COVID-19. Sequencing was performed with immunoSEQ multiplex PCR; in TCRdb, only in-frame clones are kept and a portion is missing. The data show 300,000 or so clones, around 89% seen once. Sample: peripheral blood. These receptors originate from a woman aged 40 to 55 with acute or convalescent COVID-19.

This clone was detected only once. The J gene is TRBJ1-2, the V gene TRBV4-2, with D hard to call. Germline V lookup: CDR1 LGHNA, CDR2 YNFKEQ. This CDR3 has 15 amino acids. Trimming removed 0 bases from V and 4 bases from J, with 12 bases in between. CDR3 DNA sequence: TGTGCCAGCAGCCAAGACGAGCGGGAGCGCTATGGCTACACCTTC. Translating it yields CASSQDERERYGYTF.

The CDR3 DNA reads as TGTGCCAGCAGTCCGTCTCGGCAGCCCCAGCATTTT. It yields the protein CASSPSRQPQHF. The genes are TRBV6-5 and TRBJ1-5; no clear D gene. The V gene's germline CDR1 is MNHEY and CDR2 SVGAGI. The CDR3 is 12 residues long. The V and J ends lost 5 bases and 7 bases respectively, with 9 bases between them.

J is TRBJ1-5 and V is TRBV7-8; perhaps TRBD1 as D (5 bases). Germline V gene lookup returns CDR1 SGHVS and CDR2 FQNEAQ. The CDR3 is 15 amino acids. V was clipped by 4 bases and J by 6 bases, with 16 bases between them. CDR3 residues: CASSSSAGQRQPQHF. For the CDR3, the DNA is TGTGCCAGCAGCTCCTCCGCAGGGCAGCGTCAGCCCCAGCATTTT.

This clone was seen once. In the same sample, other DNA sequences code for this CDR3. This chain connects TRBV7-9 to TRBJ2-7; D is possibly TRBD1 (5 bases). The CDR3 loop spans 12 amino acids. The V end was cut by 5 bases, the J end by 4 bases, with 9 bases between. Germline V gene lookup returns CDR1 SEHNR and CDR2 FQNEAQ (reference sequence). CDR3 sequence (DNA): TGTGCCAGCAGCCGTCAGGGATACGAGCAGTACGTC. It codes for CASSRQGYEQYV.

The chain is built from TRBV15 and TRBJ1-1; 7 positions agree with TRBD1. V gave up 1 base and J gave up 7 bases; unmatched junction bases: 9. The CDR3 loop spans 15 amino acids. Germline V gene lookup returns CDR1 LNHNV and CDR2 YYDKDF (reference sequence). CDR3 loop: CATSRGTTGVLEAFF. CDR3 nucleotide sequence: TGTGCCACCAGCAGAGGGACTACAGGGGTACTTGAAGCTTTCTTT.

The J gene is TRBJ2-2, the V gene TRBV7-6, with 8 bases aligning to TRBD1. With V trimmed by 3 bases and J by 7 bases, 13 bases remained unmatched. This CDR3 has 17 amino acids. CDR1 SGHVS and CDR2 FNYEAQ come from the germline V gene. CDR3 nucleotide sequence: TGTGCCAGCAGCTTCCACGACAGGGGAGGCAGGGGCGGGGAGCTGTTTTTT. Residues: CASSFHDRGGRGGELFF.

The chain recombines TRBV11-2 with TRBJ2-3; 9 bases are a match to TRBD2. Germline V gene lookup returns CDR1 SGHAT and CDR2 FQNNGV. This CDR3 region has 15 residues. V lost 4 bases and J lost 6; bases outside the gene matches: 8. CDR3 region: CASSSRAGGFDTQYF. The DNA of the CDR3 is TGTGCCAGCAGCTCTAGAGCGGGAGGCTTTGATACGCAGTATTTT.

The chain combines TRBV24-1 with TRBJ1-1, with 9 bases fitting TRBD1. The CDR3 loop spans 19 amino acids. The V and J ends lost 7 bases and 1 base, in that order; junction bases with no gene match: 18. Germline CDR1 is KGHDR and CDR2 is SFDVKD. DNA of the CDR3: TGTGCCACCAGCCCTAGGGGGGGACAGGGCTCTGGCAAGAACACTGAAGCTTTCTTT. It specifies CATSPRGGQGSGKNTEAFF.

This clone has only one observation. CDR3 DNA sequence: TGCGCCAGCAGTCGCACCGGGACAGGGGCCCCCTCGAACCTCTACGAGCAGTACGTC. Translated, it gives CASSRTGTGAPSNLYEQYV. The gene calls are TRBV10-1 and TRBJ2-7, with 10 bases identical to TRBD1. Germline lookup yields CDR1 WNHNN and CDR2 SYGVQD (reference sequence). Trimming at V came to 5 bases and at J to 3 bases, leaving 19 bases not matched to a gene. This CDR3 is built from 19 residues.

The chain joins TRBV7-8 to TRBJ2-3, with 8 bases that match TRBD2. CDR1 and CDR2 from the germline V gene are SGHVS and FQNEAQ. V dropped 5 bases and J dropped 4; count of bases not matched to a gene: 11. This CDR3 contains 16 residues. CDR3 nucleotides: TGTGCCAGCAGCGCTAGCGGGCAGGGTAAAGCAGATACGCAGTATTTT. This translates into CASSASGQGKADTQYF.

This chain uses TRBV4-1 with TRBJ1-5; 8 nucleotides align to TRBD1. Trimming cost V 1 base and J 7 bases; bases outside gene matches: 12. Germline CDR1 reads MGHRA; CDR2 reads YSYEKL. The CDR3 sequence is 17 residues long. The CDR3 DNA follows: TGCGCCAGCAGCCAAGCGCCCCGGACAGGGCGAAACCAGCCCCAGCATTTT. Amino acid sequence: CASSQAPRTGRNQPQHF.

The chain carries TRBV24-1 and TRBJ2-5; 8 nucleotides match TRBD2. Unmatched junction bases numbered 4, after V lost 3 bases and J lost 2 bases. This CDR3 spans 15 amino acids. Germline CDR1 KGHDR, CDR2 SFDVKD. The CDR3 DNA follows: TGTGCCACCAGTGATCCAACTAGCGGACAAGAGACCCAGTACTTC. Protein product: CATSDPTSGQETQYF.

The rearrangement uses TRBV14 and TRBJ1-5; TRBD1 is a possible D gene (5 bases). The CDR3 spans 16 residues. Per the germline V gene, CDR1 is SGHDN and CDR2 is FVKESK. Trimming cost V 1 base and J 0 bases, with 10 bases left between them. For the CDR3, the DNA is TGTGCCAGCAGCCAAGTGGGGGGATATAGCAATCAGCCCCAGCATTTT. It translates to CASSQVGGYSNQPQHF.

This chain joins TRBV2 and TRBJ1-2, with 7 bases matching TRBD1. V was pared by 3 bases and J by 8 bases, with 9 bases of the junction left unmatched. The CDR3 length is 14 residues. CDR1 is SNHLY and CDR2 is FYNNEI in the germline V gene. CDR3 coding DNA: TGTGCCAGCAGTGAGTTGGGACAGCCTGGCGGCTACACCTTC. Its protein product is CASSELGQPGGYTF.

The chain combines TRBV12-3 or TRBV12-4 with TRBJ2-3; TRBD2 might be the D (5 bases). V was cut by 7 bases and J by 4 bases, with 12 bases left in between. The CDR3 has 13 residues. As DNA, the CDR3 is TGTGCCAGCACCGGGGTTGAATCAGATACGCAGTATTTT. It yields the protein CASTGVESDTQYF.